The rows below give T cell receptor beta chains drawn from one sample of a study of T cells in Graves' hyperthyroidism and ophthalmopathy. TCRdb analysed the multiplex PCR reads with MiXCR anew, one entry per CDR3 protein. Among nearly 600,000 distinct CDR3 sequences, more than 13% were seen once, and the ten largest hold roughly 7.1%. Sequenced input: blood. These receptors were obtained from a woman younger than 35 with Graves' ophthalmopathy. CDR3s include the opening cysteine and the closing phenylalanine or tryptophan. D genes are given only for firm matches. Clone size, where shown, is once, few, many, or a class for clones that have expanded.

cdr3_aa: CASSFGQPHGYTF
cdr3_nt: TGTGCCAGCAGTTTTGGGCAGCCTCATGGCTACACCTTC
v_call: TRBV12-3/TRBV12-4
d_call: .
clone_size: many
j_call: TRBJ1-2

cdr3_aa: CASTPGGTGLTGELFF
cdr3_nt: TGCGCCAGCACCCCCGGGGGGACAGGTCTCACCGGGGAGCTGTTTTTT
v_call: TRBV4-1
d_call: .
clone_size: .
j_call: TRBJ2-2

cdr3_aa: CASSESGTLNTEAFF
cdr3_nt: TGTGCCAGCAGCGAGTCCGGGACATTGAACACTGAAGCTTTCTTT
v_call: TRBV9
d_call: .
clone_size: .
j_call: TRBJ1-1

cdr3_aa: CASSPPSRGYNEQFF
cdr3_nt: TGTGCCAGTAGTCCCCCCTCCAGGGGCTACAATGAGCAGTTCTTC
v_call: TRBV27
d_call: .
clone_size: many
j_call: TRBJ2-1

cdr3_aa: CSALWAGDYEQYF
cdr3_nt: TGCAGTGCCTTATGGGCGGGTGACTACGAGCAGTACTTC
v_call: TRBV20-1
d_call: .
clone_size: many
j_call: TRBJ2-7

cdr3_aa: CASSLKGAGNEQYF
cdr3_nt: TGCGCCAGCAGCTTGAAGGGGGCAGGAAACGAGCAGTACTTC
v_call: TRBV5-1
d_call: TRBD1
clone_size: many
j_call: TRBJ2-7

cdr3_aa: CASSSPGQGDYEQYF
cdr3_nt: TGTGCCAGCAGTTCCCCGGGACAGGGGGACTACGAGCAGTACTTC
v_call: TRBV6-1
d_call: TRBD1
clone_size: many
j_call: TRBJ2-7

cdr3_aa: CASSPGWTGGAVQYF
cdr3_nt: TGTGCCAGCTCACCAGGTTGGACAGGGGGCGCGGTGCAGTACTTC
v_call: TRBV18
d_call: TRBD1
clone_size: .
j_call: TRBJ2-7

cdr3_aa: CASSRTTGRYEQYF
cdr3_nt: TGTGCCAGCAGCCGAACGACAGGGAGGTACGAGCAGTACTTC
v_call: TRBV7-2
d_call: .
clone_size: many
j_call: TRBJ2-7

cdr3_aa: CASTLELAGVPGDTQYF
cdr3_nt: TGTGCCAGCACCCTGGAACTAGCGGGGGTCCCGGGAGATACGCAGTATTTT
v_call: TRBV2
d_call: TRBD2
clone_size: .
j_call: TRBJ2-3

cdr3_aa: CASSALTPYEQYF
cdr3_nt: TGTGCCAGCAGCGCCTTGACCCCCTACGAGCAGTACTTC
v_call: TRBV7-9
d_call: .
clone_size: many
j_call: TRBJ2-7

cdr3_aa: CASSVASLSNGYTF
cdr3_nt: TGCGCCAGCAGCGTAGCCTCGTTGAGTAATGGCTACACCTTC
v_call: TRBV5-1
d_call: .
clone_size: many
j_call: TRBJ1-2

cdr3_aa: CASSFERGHYEQYF
cdr3_nt: TGTGCCAGCAGTTTTGAAAGGGGGCACTACGAGCAGTACTTC
v_call: TRBV12-3/TRBV12-4
d_call: TRBD1
clone_size: many
j_call: TRBJ2-7

cdr3_aa: CASSQDPRAGVGDTQYF
cdr3_nt: TGCGCCAGCAGCCAAGATCCCCGGGCAGGGGTTGGAGATACGCAGTATTTT
v_call: TRBV4-3
d_call: .
clone_size: few
j_call: TRBJ2-3